This entry lists 25 T cell receptor beta chains sequenced from one sample in a study of T cells after yellow fever vaccination. Via MiXCR, TCRdb re-called the 5' RACE reads, giving one row per CDR3 protein. The sample records hundreds of thousands of distinct CDR3 sequences, roughly a sixth being singletons. The source material was PBMCs, sampled before the yellow fever booster vaccination. These receptors all come from a man between 18 and 29 years old who received the YFV17D yellow fever vaccine.

The chain has TRBV3-1 and TRBJ2-2, with no clear D. The length of the CDR3 is 14 residues. The V end lost 4 bases, the J end lost 6 bases, and 12 bases lay between the germline ends. The germline CDR1 and CDR2 sequences are LGHDT and YNNKEL (reference sequence). The CDR3 spells CASSPLVRAGELFF. The CDR3 DNA sequence: TGTGCCAGCAGCCCCTTAGTCCGGGCCGGGGAGCTGTTTTTT.

V gene TRBV9 combines with J gene TRBJ2-3; unclear D gene. The V and J ends lost 3 bases and 4 bases respectively, with 12 bases between them. The CDR3 extends over 14 amino acids. Germline V CDR1 and CDR2: SGDLS, YYNGEE. CDR3 bases: TGTGCCAGCAGCGGGACCCTCGGTGCAGATACGCAGTATTTT. Its translation is CASSGTLGADTQYF.

This clonotype appeared a few times. V usage is TRBV6-5 and J usage is TRBJ1-2; TRBD1 is a possible D gene (6 bases). Trimming removed 1 base from V and 7 bases from J, with 16 bases in between. The CDR3 has 15 residues. Germline V gene data show CDR1 as MNHEY and CDR2 as SVGAGI. CDR3 residues: CASSYWTGTNTGYTF. CDR3 DNA: TGTGCCAGCAGTTACTGGACCGGGACAAACACTGGCTACACCTTC.

This clonotype has more than one count but fewer than ten. The CDR3 here is CAISDPATASYEQYF. The CDR3 DNA reads as TGTGCCATCAGTGACCCTGCGACAGCCTCCTACGAGCAGTACTTC. The chain has TRBV10-3 and TRBJ2-7; possibly TRBD1 for D (5 bases). Germline values: CDR1 ENHRY, CDR2 SYGVKD. Trimming took 3 bases from V and 0 from J, leaving 12 bases between them. The CDR3 sequence is 15 residues long.

The chain combines TRBV20-1 with TRBJ2-1; 12 bases are a match to TRBD2. The CDR3 has 18 amino acids. Germline V gene data show CDR1 as DFQATT and CDR2 as SNEGSKA (reference sequence). Trimming took 0 bases from V and 4 from J; bases not matched to a gene: 10. The CDR3 loop reads CSARDYSSGGAGYNEQFF. The CDR3 DNA sequence: TGCAGTGCTAGAGATTATTCTAGCGGGGGGGCAGGTTACAATGAGCAGTTCTTC.

The genes are TRBV6-5 and TRBJ1-2; 7 bases map to TRBD1. The ends lost 2 bases at V and 0 bases at J; junction bases unmatched: 3. This CDR3 contains 15 residues. The germline gives CDR1 MNHEY, CDR2 SVGAGI. Here the CDR3 DNA reads TGTGCCAGCAGTTACCTACAGGGGTCTAACTATGGCTACACCTTC. Its translation is CASSYLQGSNYGYTF.

This clonotype was observed at least ten times. The chain is built from TRBV5-1 and TRBJ2-3; D possibly corresponds to TRBD2 (5 bases). Germline CDR1 reads SGHRS; CDR2 reads YFSETQ. Trimming took off 0 bases at V and 6 bases at J, with 11 bases between the two ends. This CDR3 is 14 amino acids long. CDR3 protein: CASSLADFADTQYF. CDR3 nucleotides: TGCGCCAGCAGCTTGGCGGACTTCGCGGATACGCAGTATTTT.

V and J are TRBV25-1 and TRBJ2-1, with 7 bases identical to TRBD2. V lost 4 bases to trimming and J lost 11 bases; unmatched junction nucleotides: 11. Per germline, CDR1 MGHDK and CDR2 SYGVNS. There are 14 residues in the CDR3. The CDR3: CASSVGRATGQQFF. The CDR3 bases are TGTGCCAGCAGTGTGGGGAGGGCTACGGGTCAGCAGTTCTTC. Full variable domain (remainder filled in from reference TRBV25-1 and TRBJ2-1): EADIYQTPRYLVIGTGKKITLECSQTMGHDKMYWYQQDPGMELHLIHYSYGVNSTEKGDLSSESTVSRIRTEHFPLTLESARPSHTSQYLCASSVGRATGQQFFGPGTRLTVL.

This clonotype was recorded a few times. V and J are TRBV6-6 and TRBJ1-5; unclear D gene. The V end lost 3 bases, the J end lost 0 bases, and 12 bases lay between the germline ends. The CDR3 totals 16 residues. From germline, CDR1 is MNHNY and CDR2 SVGAGI (reference sequence). The DNA of the CDR3 is TGTGCCAGCAGTTATTCCAGAGCCTATAGCAATCAGCCCCAGCATTTT. Encoded protein: CASSYSRAYSNQPQHF.

The rearrangement uses TRBV14 and TRBJ2-7, with 7 bases fitting TRBD2. The V segment lost 1 base and the J segment 4 bases; nucleotides outside the gene matches: 10. Germline assignment: CDR1 SGHDN and CDR2 FVKESK. There are 16 residues in the CDR3. The CDR3 reads CASSQVASGKPYEQYV. CDR3 DNA: TGTGCCAGCAGCCAAGTCGCTAGCGGTAAGCCTTACGAGCAGTACGTC.

The gene calls are TRBV5-5 and TRBJ2-7; 9 bases fit TRBD1. V gave up 0 bases and J gave up 3 bases; unmatched junction bases: 10. Per germline, CDR1 SGHKS and CDR2 YYEKEE (reference sequence). There are 17 residues in the CDR3. The CDR3 reads CASSLVIPGQGIYEQYF. In nucleotides, the CDR3 is TGTGCCAGCAGCTTGGTGATCCCGGGACAGGGTATCTACGAGCAGTACTTC.

This clonotype was counted a few times. The CDR3 loop reads CASRKGQGLETQYF. The CDR3 DNA follows: TGTGCCAGCAGAAAAGGACAGGGACTGGAGACCCAGTACTTC. The chain carries TRBV3-1 and TRBJ2-5; TRBD1 agrees at 8 bases. The J segment lost 5 bases and the V segment lost 6 bases, leaving 8 bases of the junction unmatched. The CDR3 spans 14 residues. Germline V gene lookup returns CDR1 LGHDT and CDR2 YNNKEL (reference sequence).

This clonotype was counted between two and nine times. This chain uses TRBV3-1 with TRBJ2-7; the match to TRBD2 covers 9 bases. Germline trimming cut 5 bases from V and 3 bases from J; bases unmatched to any gene: 5. Germline V gene sequence: CDR1 LGHDT, CDR2 YNNKEL (reference sequence). The CDR3 covers 14 residues. The CDR3 here is CASSEGLAYYEQYF. For the CDR3, the DNA is TGTGCCAGCAGCGAGGGACTAGCTTACTACGAGCAGTACTTC.

This clonotype was detected only a few times. The V and J genes are TRBV5-1 and TRBJ2-5; D uncertain. The V end was cut by 2 bases, the J end by 1 base, with 9 bases between. In germline, CDR1 is SGHRS, CDR2 YFSETQ. The CDR3 has 14 amino acids. CDR3 sequence reads: CASSFADRQETQYF. CDR3 bases: TGCGCCAGCAGCTTTGCCGATCGCCAAGAGACCCAGTACTTC.

CDR3 sequence (DNA): TGTGCCAGCAGTTACAATGGACAGGGGGCCAATGAGCAGTTCTTC. This codes for CASSYNGQGANEQFF. The gene calls are TRBV6-2 or TRBV6-3 and TRBJ2-1; 11 bases are shared with TRBD1. There are 15 residues in the CDR3. V trimming: 2 bases; J trimming: 6 bases; junction bases outside the gene matches: 3. The V gene's germline CDR1 is MNHEY and CDR2 SVGEGT.

This clonotype was counted many times. The genes are TRBV5-1 and TRBJ2-5; the match to TRBD2 covers 11 bases. From germline, CDR1 is SGHRS and CDR2 YFSETQ. V trimming: 1 base; J trimming: 4 bases; junction bases outside the gene matches: 0. The CDR3 totals 14 residues. Here the CDR3 DNA reads TGCGCCAGCAGCTTGACTAGCGGGGGAGAGACCCAGTACTTC. It is translated as CASSLTSGGETQYF.

The chain combines TRBV9 with TRBJ2-1; either TRBD1 or TRBD2 may fit D (6 bases each). Germline V gene lookup returns CDR1 SGDLS and CDR2 YYNGEE. The germline V and J ends were trimmed by 0 bases and 4 bases, with 11 bases remaining between them. CDR3 length: 15 residues. The CDR3 nucleotides read TGTGCCAGCAGCGTAGAGGGGGACTTTTACAATGAGCAGTTCTTC. It encodes CASSVEGDFYNEQFF.

This clonotype was seen more than once but under ten times. The CDR3, as DNA: TGTGCCAGCAGAAGTCAGGGGAGCACTGAAGCTTTCTTT. Residues: CASRSQGSTEAFF. The chain employs TRBV7-8 and TRBJ1-1; maybe TRBD1 (6 bases). CDR3 length: 13 residues. V lost 6 bases, J lost 4 bases, and 12 bases lay in between. The germline V gene has CDR1 SGHVS and CDR2 FQNEAQ.

This clonotype was observed a few times. The V call is TRBV6-5, the J call TRBJ2-5, with 7 bases that match TRBD1. This CDR3 has 15 residues. Germline V gene sequence: CDR1 MNHEY, CDR2 SVGAGI. Unmatched junction bases numbered 5, after V lost 4 bases and J lost 0 bases. CDR3 coding DNA: TGTGCCAGCAGTTTAGTGACAGGGAACCAAGAGACCCAGTACTTC. Translation: CASSLVTGNQETQYF.

The V and J genes are TRBV9 and TRBJ2-3; D is unresolved. V lost 0 bases and J lost 4, with 6 bases in between. Germline CDR1 SGDLS, CDR2 YYNGEE. The CDR3 has 13 residues. The CDR3: CASSVGRPDTQYF. DNA of the CDR3: TGTGCCAGCAGCGTAGGTCGTCCAGATACGCAGTATTTT.

This clonotype has just a few counts. This rearrangement joins TRBV2 to TRBJ2-2; D ambiguous. The germline V and J ends were trimmed by 6 bases and 7 bases, with 15 bases remaining between them. Germline V gene lookup returns CDR1 SNHLY and CDR2 FYNNEI. The CDR3 contains 14 residues. The CDR3 DNA follows: TGTGCCAGCAGAGGCATCCTAACGGGCGGGGAGCTGTTTTTT. This codes for CASRGILTGGELFF.

The J gene is TRBJ2-7, the V gene TRBV7-2; D is unclear. V lost 1 base, J lost 4 bases, and 8 bases lay in between. CDR3 length: 13 amino acids. Germline lookup yields CDR1 SGHTA and CDR2 FQGNSA. CDR3: CASSLGVFYEQYF. CDR3 DNA sequence: TGTGCCAGCAGCTTAGGCGTATTTTACGAGCAGTACTTC. Full variable domain (remainder filled in from reference TRBV7-2 and TRBJ2-7): GAGVSQSPSNKVTEKGKDVELRCDPISGHTALYWYRQSLGQGLEFLIYFQGNSAPDKSGLPSDRFSAERTGGSVSTLTIQRTQQEDSAVYLCASSLGVFYEQYFGPGTRLTVT.

This clonotype was picked up a small number of times. CDR3 in DNA: TGTGCCAGCAACACCTGGACAGCCTCGGGGGGCTATGGCTACACCTTC. Translation: CASNTWTASGGYGYTF. The chain couples TRBV12-3 or TRBV12-4 to TRBJ1-2, with D possibly matching TRBD1 (6 bases). Trimming removed 7 bases at V and 4 bases at J, with 22 bases between. The CDR3 contains 16 residues.

This clonotype was observed a few times. J is TRBJ1-2 and V is TRBV7-2; D possibly corresponds to TRBD1 (5 bases). This CDR3 is 15 amino acids long. CDR1 is SGHTA and CDR2 is FQGNSA in the germline V gene. V lost 6 bases and J 8 bases, leaving 22 bases between the germline ends. The CDR3 loop is CASRPQVAKVAGYTF. CDR3 DNA: TGTGCCAGCAGGCCACAGGTCGCGAAAGTTGCGGGCTACACCTTC.

V and J are TRBV30 and TRBJ2-2; TRBD1 matches 9 bases. After removal of 7 bases from V and 7 bases from J, the junction contained 4 bases not matched to a gene. The CDR3 has 12 residues. Germline CDR1 is GTSNPN and CDR2 is SVGIG (reference sequence). CDR3 loop: CAFPTGGGELFF. In DNA, the CDR3 is TGTGCCTTTCCGACAGGGGGCGGGGAGCTGTTTTTT.